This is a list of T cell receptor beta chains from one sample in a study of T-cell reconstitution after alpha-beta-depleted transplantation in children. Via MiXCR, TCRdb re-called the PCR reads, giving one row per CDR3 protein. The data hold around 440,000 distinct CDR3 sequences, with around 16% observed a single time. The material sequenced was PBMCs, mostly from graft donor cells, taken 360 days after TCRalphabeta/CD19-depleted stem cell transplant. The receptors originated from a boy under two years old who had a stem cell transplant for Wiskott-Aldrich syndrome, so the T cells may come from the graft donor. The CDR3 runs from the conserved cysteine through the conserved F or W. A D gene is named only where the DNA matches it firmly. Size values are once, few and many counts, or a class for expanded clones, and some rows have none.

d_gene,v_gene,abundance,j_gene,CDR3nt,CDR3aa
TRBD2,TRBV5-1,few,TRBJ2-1,TGCGCCAGCAGCTTGCGGGGGGGGCCCAACAATGAGCAGTTCTTC,CASSLRGGPNNEQFF
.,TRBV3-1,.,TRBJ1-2,TGTGCCAGCAGCCAATATCGGCAGTCTTTGGGCTACACCTTC,CASSQYRQSLGYTF
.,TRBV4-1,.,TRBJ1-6,TGCGCCAGCAGCCAAGTTGACAGAGATTCACCCCTCCACTTT,CASSQVDRDSPLHF
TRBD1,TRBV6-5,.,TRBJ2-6,TGTGCCAGCAGTTACGGGACAGGCTTGCCTGGGGCCAACGTCCTGACTTTC,CASSYGTGLPGANVLTF
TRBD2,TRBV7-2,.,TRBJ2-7,TGTGCCAGCAGCTTAGCGAGGGGGACTAGCGGGGCCCCCTACGAGCAGTACTTC,CASSLARGTSGAPYEQYF
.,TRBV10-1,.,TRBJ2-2,TGCGCCAGCAGTGATCCGACTCGTCCCAGGGAGCTGTTTTTT,CASSDPTRPRELFF
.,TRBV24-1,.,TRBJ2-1,TGTGCCACCAGCCGCACAAGGGCGGCCTACAATGAGCAGTTCTTC,CATSRTRAAYNEQFF
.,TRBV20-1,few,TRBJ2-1,TGCAGTGCGATCACTAGAGTCAATGAGCAGTTCTTC,CSAITRVNEQFF
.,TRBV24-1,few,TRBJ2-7,TGTGCCACCAGTGATCCTAGGGGGTCCACCTACGAGCAGTACTTC,CATSDPRGSTYEQYF
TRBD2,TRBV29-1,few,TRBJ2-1,TGCAGCGTTGGGCCCTCGACTAGCGGGAGGGTCAATGAGCAGTTCTTC,CSVGPSTSGRVNEQFF
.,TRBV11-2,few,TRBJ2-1,TGTGCCAGCAGCTTAACCGGACAGTTCTTCACTATCTACAATGAGCAGTTCTTC,CASSLTGQFFTIYNEQFF
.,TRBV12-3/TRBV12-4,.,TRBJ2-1,TGTGCCAGCAGCTACGTGATGCAGCCCTACAATGAGCAGTTCTTC,CASSYVMQPYNEQFF
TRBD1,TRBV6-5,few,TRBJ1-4,TGTGCCAGCACAGGGGGGGGAAAACTGTTTTTT,CASTGGGKLFF
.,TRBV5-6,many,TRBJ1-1,TGTGCCAGCAGCTTTTTGAAATTGAACACTGAAGCTTTCTTT,CASSFLKLNTEAFF
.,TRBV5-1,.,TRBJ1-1,TGCGCCAGCAGCTTTGGATCAACGGGCACTGAAGCTTTCTTT,CASSFGSTGTEAFF
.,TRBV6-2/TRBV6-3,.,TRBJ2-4,TGTGCCAGCAGTTACCCGACACTAGCCAAAAACATTCAGTACTTC,CASSYPTLAKNIQYF
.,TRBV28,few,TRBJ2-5,TGTGCCAGCAAAGGTTTGTGGGATTACCAAGAGACCCAGTACTTC,CASKGLWDYQETQYF
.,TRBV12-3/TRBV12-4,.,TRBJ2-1,TGTGCCAGCAGTTTAAAGAGTATTTGGCAGGGCAATGAGCAGTTCTTC,CASSLKSIWQGNEQFF
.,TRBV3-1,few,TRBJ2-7,TGTGCCAGCAGCCAAGATCTGTGGGGGAGCTACGAGCAGTACTTC,CASSQDLWGSYEQYF
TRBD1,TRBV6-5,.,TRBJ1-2,TGTGCCAGCAGTTACCCAATTACAGGGGGCGACTATGGCTACACCTTC,CASSYPITGGDYGYTF
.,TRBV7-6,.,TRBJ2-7,TGTGCCAGCAGCTTAACCGACATCTCCTACGAGCAGTACTTC,CASSLTDISYEQYF
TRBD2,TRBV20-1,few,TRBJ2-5,TGCAGTGGTATCACTAGCGCTTTAGAGACCCAGTACTTC,CSGITSALETQYF
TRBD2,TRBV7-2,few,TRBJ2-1,TGTGCCAGCAGCTTAGAGGGGACTAGAGGTGAGCAGTTCTTC,CASSLEGTRGEQFF
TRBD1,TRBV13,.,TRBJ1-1,TGTGCCAGCAGACCATCTCCCGGGACAGAGAACACTGAAGCTTTCTTT,CASRPSPGTENTEAFF
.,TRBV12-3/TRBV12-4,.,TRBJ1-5,TGTGCCAGCGGATCACGGACATCGCCCCAGCATTTT,CASGSRTSPQHF
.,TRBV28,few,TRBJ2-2,TGTGCCAGCAGTTTAAGGAGGCTTCCGACCGGGGAGCTGTTTTTT,CASSLRRLPTGELFF
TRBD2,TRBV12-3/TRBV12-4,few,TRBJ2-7,TGTGCCAGCAGTTTAAGGGCGGGGGGTCGGTACGAGCAGTACTTC,CASSLRAGGRYEQYF
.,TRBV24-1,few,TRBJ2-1,TGTGCCACCAGTGACCCCGGCAGAGGTGAGCAGTTCTTC,CATSDPGRGEQFF
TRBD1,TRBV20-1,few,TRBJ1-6,TGCAGTGCTACCCGACAGGGGAAGGATAATTCACCCCTCCACTTT,CSATRQGKDNSPLHF
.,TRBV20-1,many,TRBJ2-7,TGCAGTGCCACTAACAGGGACCCCTACGAGCAGTACTTC,CSATNRDPYEQYF
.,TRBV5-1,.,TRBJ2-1,TGCGCCAGCAGCTGGAGGGGGGCGCCGAATAGGCAGTTCTTC,CASSWRGAPNRQFF
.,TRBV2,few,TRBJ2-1,TGTGCCAGCCGGATGGACCGGGACTATGAGCAGTTCTTC,CASRMDRDYEQFF
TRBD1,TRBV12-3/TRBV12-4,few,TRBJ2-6,TGTGCCAGCAGTCTGCCGGGACAGGGGGCGAAAGGGGCCAACGTCCTGACTTTC,CASSLPGQGAKGANVLTF
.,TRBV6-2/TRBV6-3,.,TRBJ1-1,TGTGCCAGCAGTTATCCGAGGCCCCATAACACTGAAGCTTTCTTT,CASSYPRPHNTEAFF
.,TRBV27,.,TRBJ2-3,TGTGCCAGCTGTTCCCCTGGACTAACGCAGTATTTT,CASCSPGLTQYF
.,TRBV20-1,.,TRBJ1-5,TGCAGTGCGAGTTACAGGTCTAGCAATCAGCCCCAGCATTTT,CSASYRSSNQPQHF
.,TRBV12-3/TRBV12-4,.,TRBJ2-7,TGTGCCAGCAGTCCCCGGGGGTTCTCCTACGAGCAGTACTTC,CASSPRGFSYEQYF
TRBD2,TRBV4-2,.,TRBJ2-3,TGTGCCAGCGGCCCCGGGACTAGCGGAAGAAGCACAGATACGCAGTATTTT,CASGPGTSGRSTDTQYF
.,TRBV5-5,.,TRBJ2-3,TGTGCCAGCAGCTTTCTGAAGTGGATGGGTACGCAGTATTTT,CASSFLKWMGTQYF
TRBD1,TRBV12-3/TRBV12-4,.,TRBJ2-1,TGTGCCAGCAGCCACCGGGACAGGGACAATGAGCAGTTCTTC,CASSHRDRDNEQFF
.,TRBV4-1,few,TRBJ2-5,TGCGCCAGCAGCCAAGCTTGGGTCCAAGAGACCCAGTACTTC,CASSQAWVQETQYF
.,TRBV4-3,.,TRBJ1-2,TGCGCCAGCAGCCAAGATTCGAGGGTGGGTGGCTACACCTTC,CASSQDSRVGGYTF
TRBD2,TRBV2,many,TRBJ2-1,TGTGCCAGCAGTTCGTGGCCGGGACTAGCGAGTAATGAGCAGTTCTTC,CASSSWPGLASNEQFF
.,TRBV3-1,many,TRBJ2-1,TGTGCCAGCACCCGGACTACCTCGGGACAAAGCTCCTACAATGAGCAGTTCTTC,CASTRTTSGQSSYNEQFF
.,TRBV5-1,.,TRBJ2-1,TGCGCCAGCATTGGAGGGGCAAAGGGGCACAATGAGCAGTTCTTC,CASIGGAKGHNEQFF
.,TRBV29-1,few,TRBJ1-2,TGCAGCGTTGATGGTGACGGGGGCTACACCTTC,CSVDGDGGYTF
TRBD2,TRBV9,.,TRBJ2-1,TGTGCCAGCAGCGTAAGCCTCTTTCGCGGGAGATACGGCTACAATGAGCAGTTCTTC,CASSVSLFRGRYGYNEQFF
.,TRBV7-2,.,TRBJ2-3,TGTGCCAGCAGCTTAATGGGGGCGGCAGATACGCAGTATTTT,CASSLMGAADTQYF
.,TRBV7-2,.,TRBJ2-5,TGTGCCAGCAGCTTAGTGGTGTTCCAAGAGACCCAGTACTTC,CASSLVVFQETQYF
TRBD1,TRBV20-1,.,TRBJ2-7,TGCAGTGTTTACCGGGACAGGGGCTACGAGCAGTACTTC,CSVYRDRGYEQYF